These 8 T cell receptor beta chains originate from one sample sequenced in a study of regulatory T cells in long-lasting Graves disease. Regarding time point: newly diagnosed GD, antithyroid drugs for less than 3 months. Isolated PBMC RNA provided the starting material for the TCR library. TCR beta libraries were built with iRepertoire HTBI primers and Arm-PCR of CDR3 regions. Via MiXCR, TCRdb re-called the multiplex PCR reads, giving one row per CDR3 protein. The table has roughly 610,000 distinct CDR3 sequences, about 16% seen once. The sample was also linked to a second study, of T cells in Graves' hyperthyroidism and ophthalmopathy.

Sequencing used peripheral blood mononuclear cells (PBMCs), obtained at new diagnosis, from a patient treated with antithyroid drugs. Receptors originate from a man younger than 35 with Graves disease.

In this sample, this clonotype turned up many times. V and J are TRBV10-3 and TRBJ1-5; D might be TRBD1 (6 bases). CDR3 length: 14 amino acids. Trimming removed 8 bases from V and 3 bases from J, with 14 bases in between. Germline CDR1 is ENHRY and CDR2 is SYGVKD. CDR3 nucleotides: TGTGCCATCTGGGGAGGGGGACCCAATCAGCCCCAGCATTTT. Translation: CAIWGGGPNQPQHF.

This clonotype was counted at least ten times. J is TRBJ2-2 and V is TRBV6-5; D perhaps matches TRBD1 (5 bases). V gave up 4 bases and J gave up 3 bases, with 15 bases separating them. This CDR3 has 16 amino acids. CDR1 and CDR2 (germline): MNHEY, SVGAGI. CDR3 DNA sequence: TGTGCCAGCAGTTTAAACATCATAGGGGACACCGGGGAGCTGTTTTTT. Protein sequence: CASSLNIIGDTGELFF.

A few counts support this clonotype. This chain joins TRBV27 and TRBJ1-2; a possible D gene is TRBD1 (5 bases). Germline loops: CDR1 MNHEY, CDR2 SMNVEV (reference sequence). The V gene lost 2 bases and the J gene lost 2 bases, with 9 bases spanning the gap. The CDR3 runs to 14 residues. CDR3 region: CASSLEGNNYGYTF. DNA of the CDR3: TGTGCCAGCAGTTTAGAGGGGAACAACTATGGCTACACCTTC.

This clonotype was found many times. CDR3 nucleotide sequence: TGTGCCAGCAGTTCATCCGGGACAGCAAACACTGAAGCTTTCTTT. This translates into CASSSSGTANTEAFF. The chain carries TRBV12-3 or TRBV12-4 and TRBJ1-1; 7 nucleotides align to TRBD1. Trimming took 4 bases from V and 2 from J; bases not matched to a gene: 7. This CDR3 region has 15 residues.

Remarks on this clonotype: The conserved phenylalanine or tryptophan normally closing the CDR3 is absent here, so this likely arose from a read error. The CDR3 region is CASSEIPGMDTEAFS. In DNA form, the CDR3 reads TGTGCCAGCAGTGAAATCCCAGGGATGGACACTGAAGCTTTCTCT. The chain joins TRBV2 to TRBJ1-1; weak D call: TRBD1 (5 bases). Deletions cut 2 bases from V and 3 bases from J, with 13 bases between. Germline V gene lookup returns CDR1 SNHLY and CDR2 FYNNEI. The CDR3 consists of 15 residues.

A single count supports this clonotype. This sequence joins TRBV20-1 and TRBJ2-4; no clear D gene. This CDR3 has 14 amino acids. Germline assignment: CDR1 DFQATT and CDR2 SNEGSKA (reference sequence). Trimming stripped 6 bases from V and 0 bases from J, with 12 bases between. The CDR3: CSAEDITAKNIQYF. In nucleotides, the CDR3 is TGCAGTGCCGAAGACATAACAGCCAAAAACATTCAGTACTTC.

This clonotype was detected a few times. The CDR3 DNA is TGTGCCAGCAGCGCGCTGGCGGAGTGGGGGATGAGCTACGAGCAGTACTTC. Translating it yields CASSALAEWGMSYEQYF. This chain connects TRBV5-6 to TRBJ2-7, with D perhaps being TRBD1 or TRBD2 (5 bases each). Germline CDR1 reads SGHDT; CDR2 reads YYEEEE. The CDR3 has 17 amino acids. Trimming removed 4 bases at V and 3 bases at J, with 23 bases between. Based on the CDR3 plus reference TRBV5-6 and TRBJ2-7, the full variable domain is DAGVTQSPTHLIKTRGQQVTLRCSPKSGHDTVSWYQQALGQGPQFIFQYYEEEERQRGNFPDRFSGHQFPNYSSELNVNALLLGDSALYLCASSALAEWGMSYEQYFGPGTRLTVT.

The table lists this clonotype with a few counts. The chain employs TRBV5-1 and TRBJ1-2; possibly TRBD1 for D (5 bases). Germline CDR1 SGHRS, CDR2 YFSETQ. The V end was cut by 4 bases, the J end by 2 bases, with 18 bases between. This CDR3 contains 16 residues. CDR3 nucleotide sequence: TGCGCCAGCAGCCTTAATCAGGCGGGGGACAACTATGGCTACACCTTC. Protein sequence: CASSLNQAGDNYGYTF.